The 11 T cell receptor beta chains presented below share a single source sample, sequenced in a study of shared clonotypes between healthy human individuals. Here immunoSEQ multiplex PCR was the method, and the copy in TCRdb shows in-frame clones only, minus some. This sample has hundreds of thousands of clones, with 96% found just once. Naive CD8 cells lacked CD45RO, underwent positive selection for CCR7 and left out terminally differentiated effector memory CD45RA+ cells. Sequenced material: naive CD8+ T cells sorted from blood. Every receptor here comes from a woman in her 30s in good health.

The chain employs TRBV28 and TRBJ1-1; D is unresolved. Germline-derived CDR1 and CDR2 are MDHEN and SYDVKM. This CDR3 is built from 15 residues. V shed 2 bases and J shed 0 bases, with 10 bases lying between them. In DNA form, the CDR3 reads TGTGCCAGCAGTTTAGAGGGATACATGAACACTGAAGCTTTCTTT. This codes for CASSLEGYMNTEAFF.

The chain links TRBV5-4 to TRBJ2-7, with D possibly TRBD2 on 5 matching bases. The CDR3 runs 15 residues. Deletions cut 4 bases from V and 0 bases from J, with 14 bases between. Germline CDR1 SGHNT, CDR2 YYREEE (reference sequence). This CDR3 is CASSTGAADSYEQYF. CDR3 DNA: TGTGCCAGCAGCACCGGAGCGGCGGACTCCTACGAGCAGTACTTC.

DNA for the CDR3: TGTGCCAGCGGCTCTGGGGCCAACGTCCTGACTTTC. This encodes CASGSGANVLTF. V gene TRBV27 combines with J gene TRBJ2-6; no reliable D call. CDR1 and CDR2 (germline): MNHEY, SMNVEV (reference sequence). Trimming removed 8 bases from V and 0 bases from J, with 2 bases in between. The CDR3 has 12 residues.

V usage is TRBV6-5 and J usage is TRBJ2-3; D gene ambiguous. Germline V gene data show CDR1 as MNHEY and CDR2 as SVGAGI. The CDR3 has 13 residues. V was pared by 5 bases and J by 0 bases, with 6 bases between. The CDR3, as DNA: TGTGCCAGCAGTCAACTCAGCACAGATACGCAGTATTTT. It is translated as CASSQLSTDTQYF.

This CDR3 is CASGQGAGGELFF. The CDR3 nucleotides read TGTGCCAGCGGACAGGGGGCAGGCGGGGAGCTGTTTTTT. The genes are TRBV27 and TRBJ2-2, with 11 bases that match TRBD1. The CDR3 is 13 amino acids. CDR1 is MNHEY and CDR2 is SMNVEV in the germline V gene (reference sequence). V trimming: 8 bases; J trimming: 7 bases; junction bases outside the gene matches: 3.

The V call is TRBV5-1, the J call TRBJ1-4; 8 bases map to TRBD1. V lost 4 bases, J lost 8 bases, and 13 bases stayed unmatched. The length of the CDR3 is 16 residues. Looked up from germline, CDR1 is SGHRS and CDR2 is YFSETQ. The CDR3: CASSPHPGQGDEKLFF. The CDR3 DNA follows: TGCGCCAGCAGCCCCCACCCCGGACAGGGAGACGAAAAACTGTTTTTT.

CDR3 bases: TGTGCCAGCAGCTCCACCCTCTCGCGGGAGGTCGGGGAGCTGTTTTTT. Protein sequence: CASSSTLSREVGELFF. V is TRBV7-9 and J is TRBJ2-2; 8 nucleotides align to TRBD2. CDR3 length: 16 amino acids. Losses at the gene ends were 4 bases for V and 7 bases for J; bases not matched to a gene: 11. Per germline, CDR1 SEHNR and CDR2 FQNEAQ (reference sequence).

This clone has just one count. This chain uses TRBV7-9 with TRBJ1-4; D not resolved. The CDR3 has 14 residues. CDR1 SEHNR and CDR2 FQNEAQ come from the germline V gene (reference sequence). Trimming left V 1 base short and J 3 bases short, with 6 bases between. CDR3 in amino acids: CASSLVLSNEKLFF. CDR3 DNA: TGTGCCAGCAGCTTAGTTTTGTCTAATGAAAAACTGTTTTTT.

V is TRBV20-1 and J is TRBJ2-7; tentatively, D is TRBD1 (6 bases). The germline V gene has CDR1 DFQATT and CDR2 SNEGSKA (reference sequence). V gave up 3 bases and J gave up 6 bases, with 9 bases separating them. This CDR3 spans 11 amino acids. CDR3 bases: TGCAGTGCTAGCACAGGGTTCGAGCAGTACTTC. Amino acids: CSASTGFEQYF.

This sequence joins TRBV6-5 and TRBJ2-7, with D uncertain. CDR1 is MNHEY and CDR2 is SVGAGI in the germline V gene. The length of the CDR3 is 15 residues. Trimming took 0 bases from V and 2 from J, leaving 11 bases between them. For the CDR3, the DNA is TGTGCCAGCAGTTACTCGACTCGGAGACCCTACGAGCAGTACTTC. Translated: CASSYSTRRPYEQYF.

The CDR3 loop is CASSIGWGGNTEAFF. The CDR3 DNA follows: TGTGCCAGCAGCATCGGGTGGGGTGGGAACACTGAAGCTTTCTTT. The rearrangement joins TRBV7-8 to TRBJ1-1; D uncertain. Trimming took off 5 bases at V and 1 base at J, with 14 bases between the two ends. This CDR3 spans 15 amino acids. Germline V gene lookup returns CDR1 SGHVS and CDR2 FQNEAQ.